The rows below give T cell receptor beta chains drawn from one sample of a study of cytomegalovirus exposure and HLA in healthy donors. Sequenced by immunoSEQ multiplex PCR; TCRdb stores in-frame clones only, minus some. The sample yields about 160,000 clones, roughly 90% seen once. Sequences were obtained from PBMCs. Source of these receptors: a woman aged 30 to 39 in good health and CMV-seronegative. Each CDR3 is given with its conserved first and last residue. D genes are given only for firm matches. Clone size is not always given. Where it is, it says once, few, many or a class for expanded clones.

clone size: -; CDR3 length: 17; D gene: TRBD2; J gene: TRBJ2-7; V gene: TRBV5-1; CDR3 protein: CASSPSTSGRVTYEQYF; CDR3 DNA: TGCGCCAGCAGCCCCTCGACTAGCGGGAGGGTTACCTACGAGCAGTACTTC
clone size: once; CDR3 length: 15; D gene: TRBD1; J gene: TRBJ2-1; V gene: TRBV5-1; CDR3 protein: CASSLGQGVYNEQFF; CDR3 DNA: TGCGCCAGCAGCTTAGGACAGGGAGTCTACAATGAGCAGTTCTTC
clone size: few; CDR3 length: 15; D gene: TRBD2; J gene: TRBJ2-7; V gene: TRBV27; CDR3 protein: CASSLGTSGSYEQYF; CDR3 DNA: TGTGCCAGCAGTTTAGGGACTAGCGGGAGCTACGAGCAGTACTTC
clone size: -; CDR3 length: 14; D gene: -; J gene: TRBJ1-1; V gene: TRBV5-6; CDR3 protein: CASSPTGPAITAFF; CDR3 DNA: TGTGCCAGCAGCCCGACGGGTCCGGCGATTACGGCTTTCTTT
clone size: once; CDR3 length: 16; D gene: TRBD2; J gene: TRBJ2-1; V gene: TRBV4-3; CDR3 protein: CASSPRLAGGLLRQFF; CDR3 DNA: TGCGCCAGCAGCCCGCGACTAGCGGGGGGGCTTCTGCGGCAGTTCTTC
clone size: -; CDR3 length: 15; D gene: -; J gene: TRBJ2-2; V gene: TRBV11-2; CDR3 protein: CASSLRGTDTGELFF; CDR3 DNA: TGTGCCAGCAGCTTAAGAGGGACCGACACCGGGGAGCTGTTTTTT
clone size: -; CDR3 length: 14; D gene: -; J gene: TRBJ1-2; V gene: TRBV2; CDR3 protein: CASSDWAGNYGYTF; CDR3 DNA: TGTGCCAGCAGTGATTGGGCTGGGAACTATGGCTACACCTTC
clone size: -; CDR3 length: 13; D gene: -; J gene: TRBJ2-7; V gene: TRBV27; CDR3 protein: CASSLRASYEQYF; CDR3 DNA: TGTGCCAGCAGTTTAAGGGCATCCTACGAGCAGTACTTC
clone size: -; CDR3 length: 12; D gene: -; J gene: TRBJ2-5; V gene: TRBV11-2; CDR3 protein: CASSPNVETQYF; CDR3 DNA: TGTGCCAGCAGTCCAAACGTGGAGACCCAGTACTTC
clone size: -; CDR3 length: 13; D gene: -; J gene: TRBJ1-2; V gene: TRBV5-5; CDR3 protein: CASSLARAYGYTF; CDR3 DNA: TGTGCCAGCAGCTTGGCCAGGGCTTATGGCTACACCTTC
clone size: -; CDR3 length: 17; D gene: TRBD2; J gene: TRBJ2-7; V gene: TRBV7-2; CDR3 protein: CASSLEGRASGSYEQYF; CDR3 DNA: TGTGCCAGCAGCTTAGAGGGACGGGCTAGCGGGAGTTACGAGCAGTACTTC
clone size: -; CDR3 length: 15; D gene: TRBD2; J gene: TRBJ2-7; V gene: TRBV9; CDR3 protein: CASSVGTSPTYEQYF; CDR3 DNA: TGTGCCAGCAGCGTAGGGACTAGCCCTACCTACGAGCAGTACTTC
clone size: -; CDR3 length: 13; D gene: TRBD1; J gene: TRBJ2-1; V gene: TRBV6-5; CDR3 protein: CATRDRIYNEQFF; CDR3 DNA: TGTGCCACCCGGGACAGAATCTACAATGAGCAGTTCTTC
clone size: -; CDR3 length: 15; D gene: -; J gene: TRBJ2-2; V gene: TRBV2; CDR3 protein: CASKLDTLTTGELFF; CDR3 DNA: TGTGCCAGCAAATTGGATACCCTTACCACCGGGGAGCTGTTTTTT
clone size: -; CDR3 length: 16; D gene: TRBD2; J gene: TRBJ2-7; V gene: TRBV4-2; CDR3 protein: CASSLSNSGRAEEQYF; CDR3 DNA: TGTGCCAGCAGCCTTTCCAATAGCGGGAGGGCCGAAGAGCAGTACTTC
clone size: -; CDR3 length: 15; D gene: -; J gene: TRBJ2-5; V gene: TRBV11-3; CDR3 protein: CASSLGLASQETQYF; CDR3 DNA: TGTGCCAGCAGCTTAGGCTTGGCCAGTCAGGAGACCCAGTACTTC
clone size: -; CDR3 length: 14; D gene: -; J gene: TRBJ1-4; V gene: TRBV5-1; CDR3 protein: CASSTAGYNEKLFF; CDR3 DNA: TGCGCCAGCAGCACTGCAGGATATAATGAAAAACTGTTTTTT
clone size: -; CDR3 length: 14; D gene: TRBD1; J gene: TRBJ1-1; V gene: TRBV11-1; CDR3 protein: CASSRQGDYTEAFF; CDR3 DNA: TGTGCCAGCAGTCGCCAGGGGGACTACACTGAAGCTTTCTTT
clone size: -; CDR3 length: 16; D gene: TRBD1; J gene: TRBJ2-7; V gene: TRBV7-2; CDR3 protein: CASSPRGQGVSYEQYF; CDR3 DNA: TGTGCCAGCAGCCCCAGAGGACAGGGGGTCTCCTACGAGCAGTACTTC
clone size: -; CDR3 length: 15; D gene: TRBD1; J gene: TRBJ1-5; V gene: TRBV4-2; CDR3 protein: CASSQEAGGDQPQHF; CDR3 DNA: TGTGCCAGCAGCCAAGAGGCAGGGGGAGATCAGCCCCAGCATTTT
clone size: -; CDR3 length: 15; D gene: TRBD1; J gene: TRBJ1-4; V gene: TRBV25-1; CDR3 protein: CASSGRTGGNEKLFF; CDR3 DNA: TGTGCCAGCAGTGGACGGACAGGGGGCAATGAAAAACTGTTTTTT
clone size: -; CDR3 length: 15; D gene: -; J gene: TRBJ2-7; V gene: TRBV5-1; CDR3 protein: CASSLELDRTYEQYF; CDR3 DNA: TGCGCCAGCAGCTTGGAGTTGGACAGAACCTACGAGCAGTACTTC
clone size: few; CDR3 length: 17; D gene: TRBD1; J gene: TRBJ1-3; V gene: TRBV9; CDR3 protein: CASSSRTGEAAGNTIYF; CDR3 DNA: TGTGCCAGCAGCTCACGGACAGGGGAGGCTGCTGGAAACACCATATATTTT
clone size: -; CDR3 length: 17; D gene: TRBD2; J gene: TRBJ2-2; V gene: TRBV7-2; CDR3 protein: CASSSPRAGRITGELFF; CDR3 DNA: TGTGCCAGCAGCTCACCTAGAGCGGGGCGGATCACCGGGGAGCTGTTTTTT
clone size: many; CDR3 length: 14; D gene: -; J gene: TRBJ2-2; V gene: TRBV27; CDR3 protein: CASTNFGGIGELFF; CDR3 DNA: TGTGCCAGCACCAACTTTGGGGGTATCGGGGAGCTGTTTTTT
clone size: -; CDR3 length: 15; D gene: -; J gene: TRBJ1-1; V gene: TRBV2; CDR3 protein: CASTKATGSGTEAFF; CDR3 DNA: TGTGCCAGCACCAAAGCTACAGGGAGTGGGACTGAAGCTTTCTTT
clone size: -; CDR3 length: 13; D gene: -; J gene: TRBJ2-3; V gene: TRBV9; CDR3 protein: CASSSGRADTQYF; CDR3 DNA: TGTGCCAGCAGCTCCGGCCGGGCAGATACGCAGTATTTT
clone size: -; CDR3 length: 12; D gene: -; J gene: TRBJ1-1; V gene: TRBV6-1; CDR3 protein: CASSVMNTEAFF; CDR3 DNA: TGTGCCAGCAGTGTAATGAACACTGAAGCTTTCTTT
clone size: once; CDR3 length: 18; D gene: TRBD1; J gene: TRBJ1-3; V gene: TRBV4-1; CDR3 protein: CASSQAQSGTGTGNTIYF; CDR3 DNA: TGCGCCAGCAGCCAAGCTCAGTCAGGGACAGGGACTGGAAACACCATATATTTT
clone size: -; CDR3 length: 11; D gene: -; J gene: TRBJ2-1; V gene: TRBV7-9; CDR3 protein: CASSTHDRPIF; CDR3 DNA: TGTGCCAGCAGCACCCACGACCGCCCAATCTTC
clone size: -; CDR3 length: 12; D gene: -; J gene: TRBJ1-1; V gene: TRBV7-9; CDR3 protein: CASTDGATEAFF; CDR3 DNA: TGTGCCAGCACCGATGGGGCCACTGAAGCTTTCTTT
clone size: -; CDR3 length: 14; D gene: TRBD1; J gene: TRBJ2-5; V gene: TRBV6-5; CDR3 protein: CASSFDRGQETQYF; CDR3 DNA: TGTGCCAGCAGCTTTGACAGGGGGCAAGAGACCCAGTACTTC
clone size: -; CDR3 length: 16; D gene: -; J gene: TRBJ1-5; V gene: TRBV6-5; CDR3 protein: CASSYSSYPSNQPQHF; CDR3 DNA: TGTGCCAGCAGTTACTCTAGTTACCCTAGCAATCAGCCCCAGCATTTT
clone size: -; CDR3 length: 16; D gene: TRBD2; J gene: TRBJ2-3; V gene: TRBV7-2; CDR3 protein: CASSLGVAGESDTQYF; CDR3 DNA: TGTGCCAGCAGCTTAGGGGTAGCGGGAGAATCAGATACGCAGTATTTT
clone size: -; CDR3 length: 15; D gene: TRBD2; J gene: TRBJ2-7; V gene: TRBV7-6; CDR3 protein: CASSGGLAGGYEQYF; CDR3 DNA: TGTGCCAGCAGCGGGGGACTAGCGGGGGGGTACGAGCAGTACTTC
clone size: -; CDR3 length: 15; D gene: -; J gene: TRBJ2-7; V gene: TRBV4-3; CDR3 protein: CASSQDHQRSYEQYF; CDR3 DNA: TGCGCCAGCAGCCAAGATCATCAGAGATCCTACGAGCAGTACTTC
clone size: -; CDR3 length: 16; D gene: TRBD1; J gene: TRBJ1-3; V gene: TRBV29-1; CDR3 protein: CSVENRGQGAGNTIYF; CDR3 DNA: TGCAGCGTTGAAAACCGGGGACAGGGGGCTGGAAACACCATATATTTT
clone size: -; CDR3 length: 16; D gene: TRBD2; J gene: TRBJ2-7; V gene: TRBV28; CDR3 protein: CASSTSGRALSYEQYF; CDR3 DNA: TGTGCCAGCAGCACTAGCGGGAGGGCCCTCTCCTACGAGCAGTACTTC
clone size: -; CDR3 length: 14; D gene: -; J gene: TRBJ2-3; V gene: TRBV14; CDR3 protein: CASSQKHYTDTQYF; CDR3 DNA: TGTGCCAGCAGCCAAAAGCACTACACAGATACGCAGTATTTT
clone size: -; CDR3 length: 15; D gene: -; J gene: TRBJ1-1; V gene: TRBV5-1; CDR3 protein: CASSLVGPGNTEAFF; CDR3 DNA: TGCGCCAGCAGCTTGGTGGGGCCCGGGAACACTGAAGCTTTCTTT
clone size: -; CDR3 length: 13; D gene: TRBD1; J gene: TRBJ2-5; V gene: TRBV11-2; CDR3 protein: CASSLGQQETQYF; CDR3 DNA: TGTGCCAGCAGCTTGGGACAGCAAGAGACCCAGTACTTC
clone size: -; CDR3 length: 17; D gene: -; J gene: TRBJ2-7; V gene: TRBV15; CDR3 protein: CATSRDSGRAESYEQYF; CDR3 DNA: TGTGCCACCAGCAGAGATTCAGGCAGAGCCGAATCCTACGAGCAGTACTTC
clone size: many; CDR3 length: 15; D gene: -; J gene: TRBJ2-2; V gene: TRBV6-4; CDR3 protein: CASSVQGSNTGELFF; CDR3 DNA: TGTGCCAGCAGTGTACAGGGTTCGAACACCGGGGAGCTGTTTTTT
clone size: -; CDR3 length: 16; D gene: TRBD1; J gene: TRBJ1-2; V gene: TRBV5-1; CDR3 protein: CASSLAISQGAYGYTF; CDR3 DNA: TGCGCCAGCAGCTTGGCCATTTCACAGGGGGCTTATGGCTACACCTTC
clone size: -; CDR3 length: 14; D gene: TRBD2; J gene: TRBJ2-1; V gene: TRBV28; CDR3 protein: CASRGLARYNEQFF; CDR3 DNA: TGTGCCAGCAGGGGACTAGCGCGGTACAATGAGCAGTTCTTC
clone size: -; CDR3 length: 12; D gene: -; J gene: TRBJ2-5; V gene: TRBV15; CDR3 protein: CATSRDYETQYF; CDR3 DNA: TGTGCCACCAGCAGAGATTACGAGACCCAGTACTTC
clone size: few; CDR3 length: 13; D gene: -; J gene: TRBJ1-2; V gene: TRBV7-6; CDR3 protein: CASSLGYNYGYTF; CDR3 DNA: TGTGCCAGCAGCTTGGGCTACAACTATGGCTACACCTTC
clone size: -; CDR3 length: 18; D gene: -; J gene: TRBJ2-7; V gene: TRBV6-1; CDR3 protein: CASSDRSGRQKPSYEQYF; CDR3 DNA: TGTGCCAGCAGTGATAGGAGTGGTAGACAGAAACCCTCCTACGAGCAGTACTTC
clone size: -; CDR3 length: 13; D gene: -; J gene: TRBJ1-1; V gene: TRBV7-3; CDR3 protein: CASSLSEGTEAFF; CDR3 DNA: TGTGCCAGCAGCTTAAGTGAGGGCACTGAAGCTTTCTTT
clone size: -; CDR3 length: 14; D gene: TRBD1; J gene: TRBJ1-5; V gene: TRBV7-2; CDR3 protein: CASSTRQGGQPQHF; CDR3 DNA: TGTGCCAGCAGCACGAGACAGGGAGGGCAGCCCCAGCATTTT
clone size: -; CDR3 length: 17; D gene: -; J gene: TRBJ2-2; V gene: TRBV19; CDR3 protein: CASSMILSQGRTGELFF; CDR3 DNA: TGTGCCAGTAGTATGATTCTCTCCCAGGGAAGGACCGGGGAGCTGTTTTTT
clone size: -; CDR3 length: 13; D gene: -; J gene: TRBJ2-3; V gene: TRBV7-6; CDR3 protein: CASSTPPGDTQYF; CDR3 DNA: TGTGCCAGCAGCACCCCACCCGGGGATACGCAGTATTTT
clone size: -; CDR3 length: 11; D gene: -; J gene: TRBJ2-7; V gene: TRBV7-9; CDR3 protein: CASSRDYEQYF; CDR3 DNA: TGTGCCAGCAGCAGAGACTACGAGCAGTACTTC
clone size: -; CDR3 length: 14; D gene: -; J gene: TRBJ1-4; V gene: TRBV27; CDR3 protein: CASRSGGWNEKLFF; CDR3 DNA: TGTGCCAGCAGGAGCGGTGGATGGAATGAAAAACTGTTTTTT
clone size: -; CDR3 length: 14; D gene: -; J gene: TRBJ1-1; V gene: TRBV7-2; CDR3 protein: CAGTYRIANTEAFF; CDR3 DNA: TGTGCCGGAACTTACAGGATAGCGAACACTGAAGCTTTCTTT
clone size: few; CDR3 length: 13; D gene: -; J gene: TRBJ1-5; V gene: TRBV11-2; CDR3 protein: CASSSGINQPQHF; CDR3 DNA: TGTGCCAGCAGCTCCGGGATCAATCAGCCCCAGCATTTT
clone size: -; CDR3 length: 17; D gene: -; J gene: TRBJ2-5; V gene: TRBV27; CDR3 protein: CASREGWGPQLEETQYF; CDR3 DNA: TGTGCCAGCAGGGAGGGATGGGGACCCCAGTTGGAAGAGACCCAGTACTTC
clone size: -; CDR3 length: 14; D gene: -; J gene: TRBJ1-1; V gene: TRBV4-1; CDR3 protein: CASSQASQGTEAFF; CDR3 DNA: TGCGCCAGCAGCCAAGCTAGCCAGGGGACTGAAGCTTTCTTT
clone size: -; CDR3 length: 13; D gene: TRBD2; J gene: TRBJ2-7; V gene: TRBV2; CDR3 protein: CASEVTSGIEQYF; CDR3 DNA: TGTGCCAGCGAGGTGACTAGCGGGATCGAGCAGTACTTC